These 13 T cell receptor beta chains were all obtained from the same sample, sequenced in a study of cytomegalovirus exposure and HLA in healthy donors. It was with 60 Vbeta and 13 Jbeta primers that the PCR ran. Produced via immunoSEQ multiplex PCR; TCRdb's table is partial and in-frame only. The sample includes roughly 150,000 clones, 75% of them seen just once. The specimen sequenced was PBMCs. The source is a man between 18 and 29 years old in good health and CMV-seropositive.

In this sample, this clone turned up once. Germline is not matched at one junction end, which may reflect a read error. The chain employs TRBV7-7 and TRBJ2-2; TRBD2 is a possible D gene (6 bases). The CDR3 totals 17 residues. Per the germline V gene, CDR1 is SSHAT and CDR2 is FNYEAQ (reference sequence). The chain's CDR3 is CASSPQVAGWEAGELFF. CDR3 nucleotide sequence: TGTGCTAGCAGCCCCCAAGTTGCGGGTTGGGAGGCCGGGGAGCTGTTTTTT.

The chain uses TRBV28 and TRBJ1-6; D remains unclear. Germline V gene data show CDR1 as MDHEN and CDR2 as SYDVKM. The CDR3 is 14 residues long. The V gene lost 2 bases and the J gene lost 11 bases, with 13 bases spanning the gap. Here the CDR3 DNA reads TGTGCCAGCAGTTTACAACTTGAGGCGCCACCCCTCCACTTT. This translates into CASSLQLEAPPLHF.

V is TRBV7-6 and J is TRBJ1-4; D unclear. Germline lookup yields CDR1 SGHVS and CDR2 FNYEAQ. Trimming took off 2 bases at V and 0 bases at J, with 4 bases between the two ends. This CDR3 has 14 amino acids. CDR3 sequence (DNA): TGTGCCAGCAGCTTACAGGCAACTAATGAAAAACTGTTTTTT. It is translated as CASSLQATNEKLFF.

The J gene is TRBJ1-1, the V gene TRBV30, with D possibly TRBD1 on 5 matching bases. Between the trimmed V and J ends, which lost 4 bases and 5 bases, there was a span of 14 bases. Germline V gene lookup returns CDR1 GTSNPN and CDR2 SVGIG (reference sequence). CDR3 length: 13 amino acids. The CDR3 protein is CAWINRTRTEAFF. The CDR3 DNA is TGTGCCTGGATTAACAGGACGAGAACTGAAGCTTTCTTT.

This clone was seen once. The junction differs from germline at one of its ends, possibly a read error. The V call is TRBV5-6, the J call TRBJ2-7; tentatively, D is TRBD2 (6 bases). The germline V gene encodes CDR1 SGHDT and CDR2 YYEEEE. The CDR3 covers 15 residues. The CDR3 spells CPSSRGAYLIGEQYF. The CDR3 bases are TGTCCCAGCAGCCGCGGGGCGTACCTGATCGGGGAGCAGTACTTC.

The rearrangement joins TRBV7-9 to TRBJ2-7, with a tentative D call TRBD2 (6 bases). Germline loops: CDR1 SEHNR, CDR2 FQNEAQ (reference sequence). This CDR3 region has 13 residues. V was trimmed by 1 base and J by 4 bases, leaving 8 bases between them. The CDR3 spells CASSLGSGYEQYF. CDR3 nucleotides: TGTGCCAGCAGCTTAGGGAGCGGGTACGAGCAGTACTTC.

The V and J genes are TRBV2 and TRBJ1-5; 9 bases fit TRBD1. The germline V gene has CDR1 SNHLY and CDR2 FYNNEI. The J segment lost 5 bases and the V segment lost 6 bases, leaving 5 bases of the junction unmatched. The CDR3 consists of 14 residues. Here the CDR3 reads CASRGDRDDQPQHF. In nucleotides, the CDR3 is TGTGCCAGCAGGGGGGACAGGGACGATCAGCCCCAGCATTTT.

V gene TRBV10-3 combines with J gene TRBJ1-5; a possible D gene is TRBD1 (6 bases). V lost 3 bases, J lost 2 bases, and 8 bases lay in between. Germline V lookup: CDR1 ENHRY, CDR2 SYGVKD. This CDR3 contains 14 residues. The CDR3 here is CAISEQGGNQPQHF. The CDR3 coding sequence is TGTGCCATCAGTGAACAGGGCGGCAATCAGCCCCAGCATTTT.

The V gene is TRBV27, the J gene TRBJ2-7, with D maybe TRBD2 (6 bases). The germline CDR1 and CDR2 sequences are MNHEY and SMNVEV (reference sequence). The V and J ends lost 5 bases and 0 bases respectively, with 14 bases between them. This CDR3 spans 15 amino acids. CDR3 amino acids: CASSTSGTVSYEQYF. The CDR3, as DNA: TGTGCCAGCAGTACTTCCGGGACTGTCTCCTACGAGCAGTACTTC.

This rearrangement joins TRBV6-6 to TRBJ1-2, with D unresolved. Trimming took 3 bases from V and 3 from J, leaving 14 bases between them. The CDR3 is 15 amino acids. The germline V gene has CDR1 MNHNY and CDR2 SVGAGI (reference sequence). The CDR3 reads CASSYLRADHYGYTF. The CDR3 DNA is TGTGCCAGCAGTTATTTGAGGGCAGATCACTATGGCTACACCTTC.

The J gene is TRBJ1-2, the V gene TRBV4-1, with 10 positions matching TRBD1. The CDR3 has 14 amino acids. Germline CDR1 MGHRA, CDR2 YSYEKL. V lost 3 bases to trimming and J lost 7 bases; unmatched junction nucleotides: 5. CDR3: CASSQETGGRGYTF. CDR3 nucleotides: TGCGCCAGCAGCCAGGAGACAGGGGGCCGTGGCTACACCTTC.

J is TRBJ1-1 and V is TRBV5-1; 7 nucleotides line up with TRBD1. Germline values: CDR1 SGHRS, CDR2 YFSETQ. CDR3 length: 16 residues. The trim removed 4 bases at V and 6 bases at J, leaving 15 bases unmatched. CDR3 sequence: CASSGKTQGVRAEAFF. The CDR3 region has the DNA TGCGCCAGCAGCGGAAAGACTCAGGGGGTTCGCGCTGAAGCTTTCTTT.

This rearrangement joins TRBV4-1 to TRBJ2-1; D ambiguous. Between the trimmed V and J ends, which lost 4 bases and 9 bases, there was a span of 13 bases. CDR3 size: 13 residues. Per the germline V gene, CDR1 is MGHRA and CDR2 is YSYEKL. CDR3 DNA sequence: TGCGCCAGCAGCCTCGCGTCGAGGAGTGAGCAGTTCTTC. Its protein product is CASSLASRSEQFF.